This T cell receptor beta chain was identified during a study of PD-1 and CTLA-4 blockade in melanoma. Sequenced by immunoSEQ multiplex PCR; TCRdb stores in-frame clones only, minus some. The sample lists nearly 30,000 clones, 85% to 90% occurring once. The CDR3 contains 12 residues. The germline V gene has CDR1 SGHVS and CDR2 FQNEAQ. Trimming removed 1 base at V and 8 bases at J, with 6 bases between. The TCR sequence derives from a human donor with melanoma. Sequencing was performed on CD8+ T cells from peripheral blood, taken before anti-PD-1 treatment. This chain links TRBV7-8 with TRBJ1-5, with no clear D. The CDR3 here is CASSLVPEPQHF. The CDR3 DNA is TGTGCCAGCAGCTTAGTCCCTGAGCCCCAGCATTTT. Complete variable domain (other parts from reference TRBV7-8 and TRBJ1-5): GAGVSQSPRYKVAKRGQDVALRCDPISGHVSLFWYQQALGQGPEFLTYFQNEAQLDKSGLPSDRFFAERPEGSVSTLKIQRTQQEDSAVYLCASSLVPEPQHFGDGTRLSIL.